These T cell receptor beta chains were read from a single sample in a study of T cell repertoires in aging, cancer and after chemotherapy. TCRdb used MiXCR to reprocess the multiplex PCR reads, holding one entry per CDR3 protein. Among over 10,000 distinct CDR3 sequences, roughly 25% were seen once, and the ten largest hold about 50%. Sequencing was carried out using blood. These receptors were taken from a human donor in good health. Both conserved end residues are part of each CDR3. Clone size is stated in some rows and not others, as once, few, many or a class when expanded.

TRBV28	TRBJ2-7	-	CASSLRRGGNEQYF
TRBV13	TRBJ1-5	-	CASSLAGAYDQPQHF
TRBV20-1	TRBJ1-1	many	CSASRQGDTEAFF
TRBV28	TRBJ2-7	-	CASSLFSGGAYEQYF
TRBV6-5	TRBJ2-3	medium-sized	CASSYSESSTDTQYF
TRBV10-3	TRBJ1-1	few	CAIRGPAEVTEAFF
TRBV5-4	TRBJ1-2	-	CASSRDRTNNYGYTF
TRBV7-9	TRBJ1-4	few	CASSSRLREGSEKLFF
TRBV20-1	TRBJ1-2	few	CSAREGSPGGYTF
TRBV5-4	TRBJ1-1	-	CASSSSGRGLVTEAFF
TRBV12-3/TRBV12-4	TRBJ1-2	-	CASSLKSGITHGYTF
TRBV5-4	TRBJ2-2	-	CASSSRTSTKNTGELFF
TRBV7-2	TRBJ1-5	-	CASSLGDNLQHF
TRBV30	TRBJ2-2	-	CAWNSGPTGELFF
TRBV10-3	TRBJ1-1	-	CAIRTGGVITEAFF
TRBV12-3/TRBV12-4	TRBJ1-2	-	CASGLVPSINYGYTF
TRBV28	TRBJ1-2	-	CASSFPFGTGGGYTF
TRBV12-3/TRBV12-4	TRBJ2-5	-	CASGQIQGPEETQYF
TRBV13	TRBJ1-2	-	CASSLGGPYYGYTF
TRBV19	TRBJ1-1	few	CAKIALGQVNTEAFF
TRBV11-2	TRBJ1-1	few	CASRRTGAFPLPSNPNTEAFF
TRBV6-5	TRBJ1-2	few	CASRGTGANYGYTF
TRBV6-6	TRBJ2-1	-	CASRLNRGKYNEQFF
TRBV7-9	TRBJ1-4	many	CASSPDRTTNEKLFF
TRBV20-1	TRBJ2-5	-	CSATIAGVPIIPQETQYF
TRBV18	TRBJ2-5	-	CASSPSGHQETQYF
TRBV12-3/TRBV12-4	TRBJ1-5	-	CASSADRANQPQHF
TRBV10-3	TRBJ1-4	-	CAISEGTKLGEKLFF
TRBV6-5	TRBJ1-3	medium-sized	CASSASGGGSTIYF
TRBV6-2/TRBV6-3	TRBJ2-5	-	CASSYGSGGPERAQYF
TRBV6-1	TRBJ2-3	-	CASSEAGGTDTQYF